These T cell receptor beta chains were read from a single sample in a study of shared clonotypes between healthy human individuals. The assay was immunoSEQ multiplex PCR, and TCRdb's table has in-frame clones only and misses some. In the table there are roughly 1,800,000 clones, over 85% of which are singletons. The source material was naive CD8+ T cells sorted from blood. The source is a man aged 18 to 35 in good health. Each CDR3 is given with its conserved first and last residue. The order of the fields is D gene, clone size, J gene, V gene, CDR3 DNA, CDR3 protein. A D gene is named only where the DNA matches it firmly. Not all rows give a size; the values are once, few, many and, for expanded clones, a class.

>-|-|TRBJ1-2|TRBV9
TGTGCCAGCACCGGGGCCTACTATGGCTACACCTTC
CASTGAYYGYTF
>TRBD2|once|TRBJ2-3|TRBV7-9
TGTGCCAGCAGCTTAGGGGGCCTAGCGGGAATTAGCACAGATACGCAGTATTTT
CASSLGGLAGISTDTQYF
>-|-|TRBJ2-7|TRBV15
TGTGCCACCAGCAGAGATCTCGGGGCGTACGAGCAGTACTTC
CATSRDLGAYEQYF
>-|-|TRBJ1-2|TRBV4-1
TGCGCCAGCAGCCACATAGGCGCGGTATATGGCTACACCTTC
CASSHIGAVYGYTF
>-|-|TRBJ1-4|TRBV30
TGTGCCTGGAGCCACGGGCCATCTAATGAAAAACTGTTTTTT
CAWSHGPSNEKLFF
>TRBD2|-|TRBJ2-7|TRBV4-2
TGTGCCAGCAGCCAAGAATTTAGCGGGGGGGCAAACTACGAGCAGTACTTC
CASSQEFSGGANYEQYF
>TRBD1|-|TRBJ2-7|TRBV27
TGTGCCAGCAGTCGGACAGGGCCCCACGAGCAGTACTTC
CASSRTGPHEQYF
>-|-|TRBJ1-2|TRBV6-1
TGTGCCAGCAGTGATTCGGGCCGACCAGGCTTC
CASSDSGRPGF
>-|-|TRBJ2-7|TRBV25-1
TGTGCCAGCAGTGGGCCGGGCCTCACGAGCTCCTACGAGCAGTACTTC
CASSGPGLTSSYEQYF
>-|-|TRBJ2-2|TRBV4-3
TGCGCCAGCAGCCAAGACCCAGTTCGGACATTAGCGAACACCGGGGAGCTGTTTTTT
CASSQDPVRTLANTGELFF
>TRBD1|-|TRBJ2-1|TRBV5-6
TGTGCCAGCAGCTTCGGACAGGACTACAATGAGCAGTTCTTC
CASSFGQDYNEQFF
>-|-|TRBJ2-2|TRBV29-1
TGCAGCGTTGAACAGGGTTGGCCCGGGGAGCTGTTTTTT
CSVEQGWPGELFF
>-|-|TRBJ1-1|TRBV10-2
TGCGCCAGCAGTGGTGACTGGAACACTGAAGCTTTCTTT
CASSGDWNTEAFF
>-|-|TRBJ2-3|TRBV28
TGTGCCAGCAAATCGACAGGTGCCTTCCCCACAGATACGCAGTATTTT
CASKSTGAFPTDTQYF
>TRBD2|-|TRBJ2-3|TRBV6-1
TGTGCCAGCAGTGAATGGGGGCGGGGGGCCACAGATACGCAGTATTTT
CASSEWGRGATDTQYF
>-|-|TRBJ1-2|TRBV30
TGTGCCTGGTATGGGCCGAAGGGAAGGGATGGCTATGGCTACACCTTC
CAWYGPKGRDGYGYTF
>-|-|TRBJ1-1|TRBV27
TGTGCCAGCAGGGTTCTGGGTGCGAACACTGAAGCTTTCTTT
CASRVLGANTEAFF
>-|-|TRBJ2-7|TRBV2
TGTGCCAGCAGACACAGGGAATCCTACGAGCAGTACTTC
CASRHRESYEQYF
>TRBD2|once|TRBJ2-7|TRBV6-1
TGTGCCAGCAGTGACCTAGCGGGAAGTGGTTACGAGCAGTACTTC
CASSDLAGSGYEQYF
>TRBD1|-|TRBJ2-3|TRBV27
TGTGCCAGCAGTGGGGACAGTTTTACAGATACGCAGTATTTT
CASSGDSFTDTQYF
>TRBD1|-|TRBJ2-7|TRBV7-8
TGTGCCAGCAGCTTAGGAGGGACAGTCTCCTACGAGCAGTACTTC
CASSLGGTVSYEQYF
>-|-|TRBJ2-7|TRBV7-9
TGTGCCAGCAGCGCAGAGGGCGTCGGTTTCGCCGAGCAGTACTTC
CASSAEGVGFAEQYF
>-|-|TRBJ1-5|TRBV4-1
TGCGCCAGCAGCCACAGGGTTGGCAATCAGCCCCAGCATTTT
CASSHRVGNQPQHF
>-|-|TRBJ2-1|TRBV29-1
TGCAGCGTCTTCCGGGACACCTACAATGAGCAGTTCTTC
CSVFRDTYNEQFF
>TRBD2|-|TRBJ2-3|TRBV10-1
TGCGCCAGCAGTGAGAATCTAGCGGGAGCCACAGATACGCAGTATTTT
CASSENLAGATDTQYF
>-|-|TRBJ2-3|TRBV29-1
TGCAGCGTTGAAGTAGACAGCCAAATCACAGATACGCAGTATTTT
CSVEVDSQITDTQYF
>-|-|TRBJ1-5|TRBV11-2
TGTGCCAGCAGCTTAGCGGTTAGCAATCAGCCCCAGCATTTT
CASSLAVSNQPQHF
>TRBD1|-|TRBJ2-5|TRBV6-6
TGTGCCAGCATTTGGGGGACAGGGTTATTCCAAGAGACCCAGTACTTC
CASIWGTGLFQETQYF
>TRBD2|-|TRBJ2-1|TRBV5-4
TGTGCCAGCAGCCTCCTAGCGGGTAGTTACAATGAGCAGTTCTTC
CASSLLAGSYNEQFF
>TRBD1|-|TRBJ1-2|TRBV5-1
TGCGCCAGCAGGGGACAGGGTTTTGATGGCTACACCTTC
CASRGQGFDGYTF
>TRBD2|-|TRBJ2-5|TRBV6-5
TGTGCCAGCAGTCCCCCTAGCGGGAGCCAAGAGACCCAGTACTTC
CASSPPSGSQETQYF
>-|-|TRBJ1-2|TRBV9
TGTGCCAGCAGCGTATTCGGGGGAAACTATGGCTACACCTTC
CASSVFGGNYGYTF
>-|-|TRBJ2-2|TRBV9
TGTGCCAGCAGCGTAGGGGAAATACGGACCGGGGAGCTGTTTTTT
CASSVGEIRTGELFF
>-|-|TRBJ2-7|TRBV2
TGTGCCAGCAGTATCTTAACCTACGAGCAGTACTTC
CASSILTYEQYF
>-|-|TRBJ1-6|TRBV6-5
TGTGCCAGCAGTCTGGGGGGGCGTTCACCCCTCCACTTT
CASSLGGRSPLHF
>TRBD1|-|TRBJ1-2|TRBV6-1
TGTGCCAGCAGTGAAGGGACAGGGGGCGCAAACTATGGCTACACCTTC
CASSEGTGGANYGYTF
>-|-|TRBJ1-2|TRBV6-1
TGTGCCAGCACCGGGGGGGATCCCTATGGCTACACCTTC
CASTGGDPYGYTF
>TRBD1|-|TRBJ2-7|TRBV7-9
TGTGCCAGCAGCCTCGGGACAGGGGTCGGTTTCGAGCAGTACTTC
CASSLGTGVGFEQYF
>-|-|TRBJ1-1|TRBV5-6
TGTGCCAGCAGCCCGTATCCGGGGGGAAACACTGAAGCTTTCTTT
CASSPYPGGNTEAFF
>-|-|TRBJ2-3|TRBV5-6
TGTGCCAGCAGCACGGGGGCCCGCACAGATACGCAGTATTTT
CASSTGARTDTQYF
>-|-|TRBJ2-7|TRBV30
TGTGCCTGGAGTGTACTTGGGGACGAGCAGTACTTC
CAWSVLGDEQYF
>-|-|TRBJ2-7|TRBV6-5
TGTGCCAGCAGTTTTTCACTCGGACACAGCTCCTACGAGCAGTACTTC
CASSFSLGHSSYEQYF
>-|-|TRBJ2-7|TRBV11-2
TGTGCCAGCAGCTGGGACGGCTACGAGCAGTACTTC
CASSWDGYEQYF
>TRBD2|-|TRBJ2-3|TRBV7-8
TGTGCCAGCAGCTTCGGACTAGCGGGGGTCACAGATACGCAGTATTTT
CASSFGLAGVTDTQYF
>-|-|TRBJ2-7|TRBV5-4
TGTGCCAGCAGCACCGCTGGGGGGATAGACGAGCAGTACTTC
CASSTAGGIDEQYF
>TRBD1|-|TRBJ1-1|TRBV7-9
TGTGCCAGCAGCTTGGGACAGGGTCGCCCTGAAGCTTTCTTT
CASSLGQGRPEAFF
>-|-|TRBJ2-7|TRBV4-1
TGCGCCAGCAGCCAAGTCCTAGTCGCCTACGAGCAGTACTTC
CASSQVLVAYEQYF
>TRBD2|-|TRBJ2-7|TRBV28
TGTGCCAGCAGTTTACCGGGGAGGGACTACGAGCAGTACTTC
CASSLPGRDYEQYF
>-|-|TRBJ2-7|TRBV10-3
TGTGCCATCAGTGTCCTTATGGAGGGAACCTACGAGCAGTACTTC
CAISVLMEGTYEQYF
>-|-|TRBJ1-4|TRBV25-1
TGTGCCAGCAGCCCCACGAGGGCTAATGAAAAACTGTTTTTT
CASSPTRANEKLFF